This entry describes one T cell receptor beta chain. The data were produced by immunoSEQ multiplex PCR, yet TCRdb's version contains in-frame clones alone and is incomplete. Among more than 55,000 clones listed, approximately 90% were seen once. CDR3 length: 15 amino acids. Germline lookup yields CDR1 SGHTA and CDR2 FQGTGA. V trimming: 0 bases; J trimming: 8 bases; junction bases outside the gene matches: 4. This record comes from a study of T cell changes during pregnancy in multiple sclerosis. The specimen comprised peripheral blood, sampled in the second trimester of pregnancy. V gene TRBV7-3 combines with J gene TRBJ1-6; TRBD1 aligns across 7 bases. This sequence was found in a female donor with multiple sclerosis, enrolled in a pregnancy study. CDR3 amino acids: CASSLTGGAYSPLHF. The DNA for the CDR3 is TGTGCCAGCAGCTTAACAGGGGGCGCGTATTCACCCCTCCACTTT.